Presented here are 28 T cell receptor beta chains from one specimen sequenced in a study of blood T cell repertoires in COVID-19. Sequenced by immunoSEQ multiplex PCR; TCRdb stores in-frame clones only, minus some. Of fewer than 350,000 clones listed, approximately 91% are singletons. Sequenced input: PBMCs or T cells enriched from blood (not recorded which). Receptors originate from a woman in her thirties or forties with acute COVID-19.

This chain uses TRBV4-1 with TRBJ2-5; 8 bases map to TRBD2. V lost 2 bases and J lost 5; bases outside the gene matches: 10. Germline CDR1 MGHRA, CDR2 YSYEKL. There are 16 residues in the CDR3. Here the CDR3 DNA reads TGCGCCAGCAGCCAATTCGCCGGGAGGGCCATGGAGACCCAGTACTTC. Amino acid sequence: CASSQFAGRAMETQYF.

This clone appeared a single time. J is TRBJ2-2 and V is TRBV12-3 or TRBV12-4; unclear D gene. The CDR3 is made up of 12 amino acids. Trimming took 5 bases from V and 6 from J, leaving 7 bases between them. CDR3 sequence reads: CASSQLPGELFF. DNA of the CDR3: TGTGCCAGCAGTCAGTTGCCCGGGGAGCTGTTTTTT.

The V call is TRBV2, the J call TRBJ1-1; D is unresolved. V dropped 2 bases and J dropped 1 base, with 8 bases sitting between them. Germline CDR1 is SNHLY and CDR2 is FYNNEI. This CDR3 is 14 amino acids long. The CDR3 region has the DNA TGTGCCAGCAGTGAAACGGGGAGGAACACTGAAGCTTTCTTT. Translating it yields CASSETGRNTEAFF.

V usage is TRBV5-1 and J usage is TRBJ1-3, with a tentative D call TRBD1 (5 bases). The V end lost 2 bases, the J end lost 0 bases, and 12 bases lay between the germline ends. The CDR3 covers 16 residues. CDR1 SGHRS and CDR2 YFSETQ come from the germline V gene. The CDR3 DNA reads TGCGCCAGCAGCTTTGGACGGGGGAGCTCTGGAAACACCATATATTTT. Translating it yields CASSFGRGSSGNTIYF.

This chain joins TRBV12-3 or TRBV12-4 and TRBJ2-7; TRBD1 agrees at 7 bases. The CDR3 totals 13 residues. The J segment lost 2 bases and the V segment lost 6 bases, leaving 4 bases of the junction unmatched. The CDR3: CASRRQGTYEQYF. CDR3 nucleotide sequence: TGTGCCAGCAGGAGACAGGGTACCTACGAGCAGTACTTC.

This chain links TRBV5-1 with TRBJ2-1, with TRBD2 identical over 8 bases. With V trimmed by 4 bases and J by 1 base, 10 bases remained unmatched. The CDR3 covers 17 residues. The germline V gene has CDR1 SGHRS and CDR2 YFSETQ. CDR3 amino acids: CASSQAGTRGSYNEQFF. The CDR3, as DNA: TGCGCCAGCAGCCAAGCCGGGACTAGGGGTTCCTACAATGAGCAGTTCTTC.

The rearrangement links TRBV6-5 to TRBJ1-5, with D tentatively TRBD1 (6 bases). The germline V gene has CDR1 MNHEY and CDR2 SVGAGI. The CDR3 spans 14 residues. Trimming stripped 6 bases from V and 9 bases from J, with 18 bases between. The CDR3 nucleotides are TGTGCCAGCAGCGACACAGGGAATACGCGGCCCCAGCATTTT. As protein: CASSDTGNTRPQHF.

The rearrangement joins TRBV28 to TRBJ1-5; the match to TRBD1 covers 8 bases. The junction had 15 bases not matched to a gene; V was cut back by 2 bases and J by 6 bases. The CDR3 is 18 amino acids. Per the germline V gene, CDR1 is MDHEN and CDR2 is SYDVKM. CDR3 sequence: CASSLGVRDRGGGQPQHF. For the CDR3, the DNA is TGTGCCAGCAGTTTAGGCGTCCGCGACAGGGGTGGGGGTCAGCCCCAGCATTTT.

The V and J genes are TRBV7-6 and TRBJ2-2, with 9 bases aligning to TRBD1. The CDR3 has 16 amino acids. Trimming removed 1 base from V and 3 bases from J; junction bases left unmatched: 3. The V gene's germline CDR1 is SGHVS and CDR2 FNYEAQ. The CDR3 DNA sequence: TGTGCCAGCAGCTTAGGCACAGGGGGCGACACCGGGGAGCTGTTTTTT. Protein: CASSLGTGGDTGELFF.

The genes are TRBV18 and TRBJ1-5, with TRBD1 matching over 9 bases. V trimming: 6 bases; J trimming: 6 bases; junction bases outside the gene matches: 6. CDR1 KGHSH and CDR2 LQKENI come from the germline V gene. The CDR3 has 14 amino acids. The CDR3 sequence is CASSGGQGFQPQHF. The DNA of the CDR3 is TGTGCCAGCTCGGGGGGACAGGGTTTTCAGCCCCAGCATTTT. Full variable domain (outside the CDR3, taken from reference TRBV18 and TRBJ1-5): NAGVMQNPRHLVRRRGQEARLRCSPMKGHSHVYWYRQLPEEGLKFMVYLQKENIIDESGMPKERFSAEFPKEGPSILRIQQVVRGDSAAYFCASSGGQGFQPQHFGDGTRLSIL.

The rearrangement links TRBV18 to TRBJ2-1; D might be TRBD1 (5 bases). Per germline, CDR1 KGHSH and CDR2 LQKENI. The CDR3 totals 15 residues. V lost 4 bases and J lost 5, with 15 bases in between. Written as DNA, the CDR3 is TGTGCCAGCTCACAGGGGTGGCGAAGAGACAATGAGCAGTTCTTC. Translated, it gives CASSQGWRRDNEQFF. Drawing the rest from reference TRBV18 and TRBJ2-1, the complete variable domain is NAGVMQNPRHLVRRRGQEARLRCSPMKGHSHVYWYRQLPEEGLKFMVYLQKENIIDESGMPKERFSAEFPKEGPSILRIQQVVRGDSAAYFCASSQGWRRDNEQFFGPGTRLTVL.

The V call is TRBV5-1, the J call TRBJ2-7, with TRBD2 matching over 9 bases. The CDR3 runs 13 residues. J lost 3 bases, V lost 4 bases, and 2 bases had no gene match. CDR1 and CDR2 from the germline V gene are SGHRS and YFSETQ. The DNA of the CDR3 is TGCGCCAGCAGCAGGACTAGCGACTACGAGCAGTACTTC. It yields the protein CASSRTSDYEQYF.

This sequence joins TRBV15 and TRBJ2-1, with no clear D. Germline CDR1 is LNHNV and CDR2 is YYDKDF (reference sequence). The ends were cut back, 0 bases at V and 7 bases at J, with 13 bases in the middle. The CDR3 is 15 residues long. The CDR3, as DNA: TGTGCCACCAGCAGAGATAGAACGCCGAATAATGAGCAGTTCTTC. This codes for CATSRDRTPNNEQFF.

Concerning this clone: One junction end does not reproduce the germline sequence, and a read error may be involved. The rearrangement joins TRBV7-7 to TRBJ2-7; 13 positions match TRBD2. The germline gives CDR1 SSHAT, CDR2 FNYEAQ (reference sequence). The CDR3 runs 18 residues. Written as DNA, the CDR3 is TGTGCTAGCAGCTTAGCTAGGACTAGCGGGAGATTCGTCTACGAGCAGTACTTC. Translating gives CASSLARTSGRFVYEQYF. Based on the CDR3 plus reference TRBV7-7 and TRBJ2-7, the full variable domain is GAGVSQSPRYKVTKRGQDVTLRCDPISSHATLYWYQQALGQGPEFLTYFNYEAQPDKSGLPSDRFSAERPEGSISTLTIQRTEQRDSAMYRCASSLARTSGRFVYEQYFGPGTRLTVT.

The genes are TRBV4-3 and TRBJ2-1; 13 nucleotides line up with TRBD2. V shed 1 base, J shed 6 bases, and the junction held 3 bases outside the gene matches. Germline V gene lookup returns CDR1 LGHNA and CDR2 YSLEER. The CDR3 has 16 residues. The CDR3 protein is CASSQARTSGSNEQFF. CDR3 bases: TGCGCCAGCAGCCAAGCACGGACTAGCGGGAGCAATGAGCAGTTCTTC.

The V and J genes are TRBV28 and TRBJ1-6, with D perhaps matching TRBD1 (6 bases). The CDR3 sequence is 12 residues long. Germline V gene lookup returns CDR1 MDHEN and CDR2 SYDVKM. V lost 6 bases, J lost 8 bases, and 8 bases lay in between. The DNA for the CDR3 is TGTGCCAGCAGAGACAGGTATTCACCCCTCCACTTT. Protein: CASRDRYSPLHF.

DNA of the CDR3: TGTGCCAGCGGCGGGGGACAGGCAACTAATGAAAAACTGTTTTTT. Translation gives CASGGGQATNEKLFF. V gene TRBV5-6 combines with J gene TRBJ1-4, with 8 bases fitting TRBD1. The CDR3 is 15 amino acids. Germline CDR1 and CDR2: SGHDT and YYEEEE. The trim removed 7 bases at V and 0 bases at J, leaving 5 bases unmatched.

The V gene is TRBV14, the J gene TRBJ1-2, with unresolved D. V shed 0 bases and J shed 7 bases, with 9 bases lying between them. The CDR3 has 13 residues. The germline gives CDR1 SGHDN, CDR2 FVKESK. The CDR3 sequence is CASSQDLYGGYTF. CDR3 DNA: TGTGCCAGCAGCCAAGATCTCTACGGTGGCTACACCTTC. The whole variable domain, filled in from reference TRBV14 and TRBJ1-2, reads EAGVTQFPSHSVIEKGQTVTLRCDPISGHDNLYWYRRVMGKEIKFLLHFVKESKQDESGMPNNRFLAERTGGTYSTLKVQPAELEDSGVYFCASSQDLYGGYTFGSGTRLTVV.

The rearrangement uses TRBV9 and TRBJ2-1, with 8 bases fitting TRBD1. Germline CDR1 reads SGDLS; CDR2 reads YYNGEE. The CDR3 has 15 amino acids. J was trimmed by 5 bases and V by 5 bases; bases with no gene match: 9. The CDR3 sequence is CASRSPGQENNEQFF. The DNA of the CDR3 is TGTGCCAGCAGGAGTCCGGGACAGGAGAACAATGAGCAGTTCTTC. The variable domain in full, with the rest retrieved from reference TRBV9 and TRBJ2-1, is DSGVTQTPKHLITATGQRVTLRCSPRSGDLSVYWYQQSLDQGLQFLIQYYNGEERAKGNILERFSAQQFPDLHSELNLSSLELGDSALYFCASRSPGQENNEQFFGPGTRLTVL.

The chain has TRBV28 and TRBJ2-2; TRBD1 matches 8 bases. V was clipped by 5 bases and J by 0 bases; unmatched bases: 8. The germline V gene encodes CDR1 MDHEN and CDR2 SYDVKM. The CDR3 totals 17 residues. CDR3 sequence reads: CASSPPGQVTNTGELFF. Here the CDR3 DNA reads TGTGCCAGCAGTCCTCCGGGACAGGTAACGAACACCGGGGAGCTGTTTTTT. The full variable domain, with the rest looked up from reference TRBV28 and TRBJ2-2, is DVKVTQSSRYLVKRTGEKVFLECVQDMDHENMFWYRQDPGLGLRLIYFSYDVKMKEKGDIPEGYSVSREKKERFSLILESASTNQTSMYLCASSPPGQVTNTGELFFGEGSRLTVL.

The chain couples TRBV9 to TRBJ2-7; 9 nucleotides line up with TRBD2. The CDR3 is 15 amino acids. From germline, CDR1 is SGDLS and CDR2 YYNGEE. Trimming cost V 2 bases and J 5 bases; bases outside gene matches: 8. The CDR3 loop is CASSVLAGKSDEQYF. The CDR3 DNA is TGTGCCAGCAGCGTCCTAGCGGGAAAAAGCGACGAGCAGTACTTC.

The chain is built from TRBV9 and TRBJ2-3; 9 bases match TRBD1. Germline V CDR1 and CDR2: SGDLS, YYNGEE. The CDR3 is 15 residues long. Trimming took 2 bases from V and 8 from J; bases not matched to a gene: 9. The CDR3, as DNA: TGTGCCAGCAGCGTGGAGGGGACAGGGTTTGTTACGCAGTATTTT. Its protein is CASSVEGTGFVTQYF.

This rearrangement joins TRBV5-1 to TRBJ2-7; 8 bases line up with TRBD2. The CDR3 sequence is 15 residues long. Germline-derived CDR1 and CDR2 are SGHRS and YFSETQ. V shed 1 base and J 7 bases; nucleotides not matched to a gene: 10. In nucleotides, the CDR3 is TGCGCCAGCAGCTTGCGTACGGGGGGGCCGGGAGAGCAGTACTTC. Translating it yields CASSLRTGGPGEQYF.

The chain is built from TRBV12-3 or TRBV12-4 and TRBJ2-5; 11 nucleotides line up with TRBD2. The J segment lost 13 bases and the V segment lost 6 bases, leaving 7 bases of the junction unmatched. This CDR3 is built from 12 residues. The CDR3 sequence: CASSPGLAALYF. The CDR3 coding sequence is TGTGCCAGCAGCCCGGGACTAGCGGCCCTGTACTTC.

The chain carries TRBV28 and TRBJ2-5, with TRBD1 matching over 10 bases. Germline V gene sequence: CDR1 MDHEN, CDR2 SYDVKM. This CDR3 region has 17 residues. Unmatched junction bases numbered 11, after V lost 2 bases and J lost 5 bases. The CDR3 DNA reads TGTGCCAGCAGTTTAAGGTCCGGGACAGGGGCCAGGGAGACCCAGTACTTC. Protein product: CASSLRSGTGARETQYF.

CDR3 sequence (DNA): TGTGCCAGCAGCTTATCGACAGGTAGTCAGCCCCAGCATTTT. Protein product: CASSLSTGSQPQHF. The chain combines TRBV7-2 with TRBJ1-5; D is perhaps TRBD1 (6 bases). Germline V gene data show CDR1 as SGHTA and CDR2 as FQGNSA. This CDR3 is 14 amino acids long. The V gene lost 2 bases and the J gene lost 6 bases, with 11 bases spanning the gap.

This clone came up once. The chain joins TRBV28 to TRBJ2-5, with 8 bases fitting TRBD1. This CDR3 has 16 residues. The V and J ends lost 4 bases and 1 base, in that order; junction bases with no gene match: 8. Germline values: CDR1 MDHEN, CDR2 SYDVKM. The CDR3 coding sequence is TGTGCCAGCAGTTCCCCACGACAGGGGACCCAAGAGACCCAGTACTTC. Protein: CASSSPRQGTQETQYF.

The chain carries TRBV4-1 and TRBJ2-7; 7 bases map to TRBD1. CDR3 length equals 15 residues. Germline V CDR1 and CDR2: MGHRA, YSYEKL. The V and J ends lost 2 bases and 6 bases, in that order; junction bases with no gene match: 10. CDR3 amino acids: CASSQYTGAHLEQYF. For the CDR3, the DNA is TGCGCCAGCAGCCAATATACAGGGGCCCACCTCGAGCAGTACTTC.